This TCR beta chain derives from a study of cytomegalovirus exposure and HLA in healthy donors. In the study overall: One earlier analysis, a look at 150 million to 200 million T cells, found more than 100 million unique TCR beta sequences.

Findings and caveats of the study: According to an earlier analysis, most TCR beta V segments yielded productive rearrangements about 87% or about 30% of the time.

60 Vbeta and 13 Jbeta primers were used in PCR. Only in-frame clones appear in the TCRdb table, and some are missing; sequencing was by immunoSEQ multiplex PCR. The sample has around 300,000 clones; 70% to 90% are singletons. Comment on this clone: Its specificity is not known.

This sequence was found in a woman aged 18-30 years in good health and CMV-seronegative. The source material was PBMCs.

The CDR3 here is CASSPSTGHSYNYGYTF. The CDR3 nucleotides are TGTGCCAGCAGCCCTTCCACTGGACATTCCTATAACTATGGCTACACCTTC. This sequence joins TRBV9 and TRBJ1-2; D possibly corresponds to TRBD1 (5 bases). The germline gives CDR1 SGDLS, CDR2 YYNGEE. With 4 bases removed from V and 1 base from J, the gap between germline ends came to 20 bases. The CDR3 length is 17 residues.